There are a few counts of the clone carrying this T cell receptor (beta chain). No antigen is known for it. The data derive from a study of regulatory T cells in long-lasting Graves disease. Indicated time point: newly diagnosed GD, antithyroid drugs for less than 3 months. Researchers made the TCR library from RNA that was extracted from PBMCs. Regarding the study as a whole: In persistent patients, shared public clonotypes (around 2,600) outnumbered those in new patients (roughly 1,000). Under persistent disease, TRBV28, TRBJ1-2 and TRBJ2-5 were used preferentially.

Construction of the TCR beta libraries employed iRepertoire HTBI primers in conjunction with Arm-PCR of CDR3 regions. TCRdb used MiXCR to reprocess the multiplex PCR reads, holding one entry per CDR3 protein. The repertoire holds 580,000 or so distinct CDR3 sequences, with about 16% as singletons. The CDR3 contains 12 residues. Trimming took 5 bases from V and 5 from J, leaving 8 bases between them. Germline CDR1 SNHLY, CDR2 FYNNEI. These records were also assigned to another study, of T cells in Graves' hyperthyroidism and ophthalmopathy. As that report states: Patients showing uncontrolled infection, other autoimmune disease, pregnancy or lactation were ineligible.

The rearrangement joins TRBV2 to TRBJ2-3; D remains unclear. The sequence was collected from a man between 18 and 35 years old with Graves disease. Sample: peripheral blood mononuclear cells (PBMCs), taken at new diagnosis, from a patient treated with antithyroid drugs. The CDR3 loop reads CASSRRVDTQYF. The CDR3 DNA sequence: TGTGCCAGCAGTAGACGGGTAGATACGCAGTATTTT.